This is a list of T cell receptor beta chains from one sample in a study of blood T cells in healthy people across ages. MiXCR, run by TCRdb on the 5' RACE reads, gives a single entry per CDR3 protein. The sample holds roughly 410,000 distinct CDR3 sequences, approximately 52% seen once. What was sequenced was blood. Receptors were obtained from a man aged 60-69 years in good health. CDR3s include the opening cysteine and the closing phenylalanine or tryptophan. D genes are given only for firm matches. Size tells how often a clone was seen (once, few, many) or the class of an expanded clone, and some rows leave it out.

CDR3 DNA	CDR3 protein	D gene	clone size	V gene	J gene
TGTGCCAGCAGTGCGGTAGCGGCTGGGGGGGAGACCCAGTACTTC	CASSAVAAGGETQYF	NA	few	TRBV2	TRBJ2-5
TGTGCCAGCAGTTTCACAGGGAGCTCCTACAATGAGCAGTTCTTC	CASSFTGSSYNEQFF	NA	NA	TRBV28	TRBJ2-1
TGTGCCAGCAGTGAGGTCGAGGAGGGGGCGGGGGAGACCCAGTACTTC	CASSEVEEGAGETQYF	NA	NA	TRBV25-1	TRBJ2-5
TGTGCCAGCAGCCTCATGGACAGGGGGCATGGCTACACCTTC	CASSLMDRGHGYTF	TRBD1	NA	TRBV14	TRBJ1-2
TGTGCCAGCAGTTTGCAAGCCCCGGGGAGATCCTACGAGCAGTACTTC	CASSLQAPGRSYEQYF	NA	NA	TRBV27	TRBJ2-7
TGCAGCGTTGGGACTAGTCGTGGGGCTCGGGAGCAGTTCTTC	CSVGTSRGAREQFF	TRBD2	many	TRBV29-1	TRBJ2-1
TGCAGTGCTAGAGATGTCAGATCCCAAGAGACCCAGTACTTC	CSARDVRSQETQYF	NA	few	TRBV20-1	TRBJ2-5
TGTGCCAGCAGCTTAGGAGGGAGGGTCCGCCATGAGCAGTTCTTC	CASSLGGRVRHEQFF	TRBD2	NA	TRBV7-2	TRBJ2-1
TGTGCCAGCAGCGCACCCCCCGCCCTACCCTACAATGAGCAGTTCTTC	CASSAPPALPYNEQFF	NA	few	TRBV9	TRBJ2-1
TGTGCCAGCAGCACGAACAGGGACCTCTGGGAGCAGTACTTC	CASSTNRDLWEQYF	NA	NA	TRBV11-2	TRBJ2-7
TGTGCCAGCAGCCAAGTCCCGGGGGGCTATGAGCAGTTCTTC	CASSQVPGGYEQFF	NA	NA	TRBV3-1	TRBJ2-1
TGTGCCAGCTTTTCAGCGAGCTCTGGGGCCAACGTCCTGACTTTC	CASFSASSGANVLTF	NA	NA	TRBV28	TRBJ2-6
TGCAGTGCTAGAGACTCGGGGTCAGTACAGGATACGCAGTATTTT	CSARDSGSVQDTQYF	NA	NA	TRBV20-1	TRBJ2-3
TGTGCCAGCAAGCTTCTTAGGGGCGAGCAGTACTTC	CASKLLRGEQYF	NA	once	TRBV6-2/TRBV6-3	TRBJ2-7
TGCGCCAGCAGCCAAGCGCGACAGGGGGTGGGATACGAGCAGTACTTC	CASSQARQGVGYEQYF	TRBD1	NA	TRBV4-3	TRBJ2-7
TGTGCCAGCAGTCGCTGGACTAGCGGGAGCACGTCCTACAATGAGCAGTTCTTC	CASSRWTSGSTSYNEQFF	TRBD2	once	TRBV6-1	TRBJ2-1
TGTGCCAGCAGAACTAGCGGGAGGGCGGATACCGGGGAGCTGTTTTTT	CASRTSGRADTGELFF	TRBD2	few	TRBV6-6	TRBJ2-2
TGCAGCGTTGAAGATCGGGGCCCTAGTGAGCAGTTCTTC	CSVEDRGPSEQFF	NA	few	TRBV29-1	TRBJ2-1
TGTGCCAGCAGTTTCCCCTTGGGGGATACGCAGTATTTT	CASSFPLGDTQYF	NA	many	TRBV28	TRBJ2-3
TGTGCCATCCAGGTTTTGCAGACCCAGTACTTC	CAIQVLQTQYF	NA	NA	TRBV25-1	TRBJ2-5
TGTGCCAGCAGTACCCAAGGGGGATACACTGAAGCTTTCTTT	CASSTQGGYTEAFF	NA	once	TRBV12-3/TRBV12-4	TRBJ1-1
TGTGCCAGCAGAGGGACTAGCGGGAGGACCACCTACGAGCAGTACTTC	CASRGTSGRTTYEQYF	TRBD2	few	TRBV12-3/TRBV12-4	TRBJ2-7
TGTGCCAGCACCACCGGGACAGGTCTCTCTGGGGCCAACGTCCTGACTTTC	CASTTGTGLSGANVLTF	TRBD1	NA	TRBV12-3/TRBV12-4	TRBJ2-6
TGTGCCACCAGTGATCCAACAGGACAGTCTTACAATGAGCAGTTCTTC	CATSDPTGQSYNEQFF	NA	few	TRBV24-1	TRBJ2-1
TGTGCCAGCAGTCTAGGCCTAAGCACTGAAGCTTTCTTT	CASSLGLSTEAFF	NA	NA	TRBV12-3/TRBV12-4	TRBJ1-1
TGCGCCAGCAGCGGGGGGTATACGCAGTATTTT	CASSGGYTQYF	NA	NA	TRBV5-1	TRBJ2-3
TGCAGCGTTGCAAGGACAGGAATATACGAGCAGTACTTC	CSVARTGIYEQYF	TRBD1	NA	TRBV29-1	TRBJ2-7
TGTGCCAGCAGCTTAGAAGGGTTCGGCGAGCAGTACTTC	CASSLEGFGEQYF	NA	NA	TRBV7-9	TRBJ2-7
TGTGCCAGCAGTTTTGGGGCAGGGGGCATCAATCAGCCCCAGCATTTT	CASSFGAGGINQPQHF	TRBD1	NA	TRBV27	TRBJ1-5
TGTGCCAGCAGCAGTACTAGTCCTCAGCCCCAGCATTTT	CASSSTSPQPQHF	NA	NA	TRBV6-5	TRBJ1-5
TGCAGCGTTGGGCCCGGGACAGGGTCCTACGAGCAGTACTTC	CSVGPGTGSYEQYF	TRBD1	few	TRBV29-1	TRBJ2-7
TGTGCCAGCTCACCCGGACAGCCCTACAATGAGCAGTTCTTC	CASSPGQPYNEQFF	NA	NA	TRBV18	TRBJ2-1
TGTGCCAGCAGCCGAATTGGGGAAGGCTACACCTTC	CASSRIGEGYTF	NA	NA	TRBV11-2	TRBJ1-2
TGTGCCAGCAGCTTAGAGGGGGCGCCCGGAAACACCATATATTTT	CASSLEGAPGNTIYF	TRBD1	once	TRBV7-3	TRBJ1-3
TGCGCCAGCAGCTTCACTAGCGGGGCAAACAATGAGCAGTTCTTC	CASSFTSGANNEQFF	TRBD2	NA	TRBV5-1	TRBJ2-1
TGTGCCAGCAGCTTTGCAGGACAGGGGGCAGGAGCTTTCTTT	CASSFAGQGAGAFF	TRBD1	NA	TRBV7-2	TRBJ1-1
TGTGCCAGCAGTTACACAACAGGGGCCCATGAAAAACTGTTTTTT	CASSYTTGAHEKLFF	TRBD1	NA	TRBV6-5	TRBJ1-4
TGTGCCACCAGTGTCGCAGGTCCTCAAGAGACCCAGTACTTC	CATSVAGPQETQYF	NA	many	TRBV24-1	TRBJ2-5
TGTGCCAGCAGATACAGGGATTCCGGGGCCAACGTCCTGACTTTC	CASRYRDSGANVLTF	NA	NA	TRBV28	TRBJ2-6
TGCAGTGCTAGCGGTGCCAGGGGAGGCGAGCAGTACTTC	CSASGARGGEQYF	NA	few	TRBV20-1	TRBJ2-7
TGTGCCAGTAGTGGTAGACGAACGAATCACAATGAGCAGTTCTTC	CASSGRRTNHNEQFF	NA	NA	TRBV19	TRBJ2-1
TGTGCCAGCAGCCAAGGAACTAGCGGGGGGGCCAGCTCCTACAATGAGCAGTTCTTC	CASSQGTSGGASSYNEQFF	TRBD2	NA	TRBV4-2	TRBJ2-1
TGTGCCAGCAGCTTAGGAGGGGGCGCCTTCTACAATGAGCAGTTCTTC	CASSLGGGAFYNEQFF	TRBD1	NA	TRBV11-2	TRBJ2-1
TGCAGTGCTAGAGATGGGGGACAGGGCAACACAGATACGCAGTATTTT	CSARDGGQGNTDTQYF	TRBD1	NA	TRBV20-1	TRBJ2-3
TGCAGCGTTGAAGATTGGGGTGACAATCAGCCCCAGCATTTT	CSVEDWGDNQPQHF	NA	NA	TRBV29-1	TRBJ1-5
TGTGCCAGCAGCCCCCCCGGCGTCCGGACCACAGATACGCAGTATTTT	CASSPPGVRTTDTQYF	NA	few	TRBV7-9	TRBJ2-3
TGCGCCAGCAGCTGGATAGGGGGAAACTCCTACAATGAGCAGTTCTTC	CASSWIGGNSYNEQFF	NA	NA	TRBV5-1	TRBJ2-1
TGTGCCAGCAGTTCCCGGACAGGGGGCCTATATGAGCAGTTCTTC	CASSSRTGGLYEQFF	TRBD1	few	TRBV27	TRBJ2-1
TGTGCCTGGAGTGGACAGGGAACCTACAATGAGCAGTTCTTC	CAWSGQGTYNEQFF	TRBD1	NA	TRBV30	TRBJ2-1
TGTGCCAGCAGCCGGGGGCAGCATAATGAAAAACTGTTTTTT	CASSRGQHNEKLFF	NA	NA	TRBV6-5	TRBJ1-4
TGCAGTGCTAGAGGTTCTGCGGGAGCTGGCACAGATACGCAGTATTTT	CSARGSAGAGTDTQYF	TRBD2	NA	TRBV20-1	TRBJ2-3
TGTGCCAGCAGCGCGACTAGGGCGTCTACGCAGCAGTACTTC	CASSATRASTQQYF	NA	NA	TRBV7-2	TRBJ2-7
TGTGCCAGCAGCCAAGATACTAGCGGGAGTCCAGAGACCCAGTACTTC	CASSQDTSGSPETQYF	TRBD2	NA	TRBV3-1	TRBJ2-5
TGTGCCAGCAGCGTAGCGAGCGGGGGGAACATTCAGTACTTC	CASSVASGGNIQYF	TRBD2	few	TRBV9	TRBJ2-4
TGCAGTGCTAGAGTTGGGAGCAATGAGCAGTTCTTC	CSARVGSNEQFF	NA	NA	TRBV20-1	TRBJ2-1